This entry lists 9 T cell receptor beta chains sequenced from one sample in a study of control samples from healthy donors and cancer patients. TCRdb's table, derived via immunoSEQ multiplex PCR, lists solely in-frame clones and lacks some. The sample has more than 50,000 clones, 90% seen once; the top ten hold about 1.2%. The sample taken for sequencing was PBMCs. Every receptor here comes from a woman aged 45-65 years with colorectal cancer.

This clone was counted a single time. The chain links TRBV7-9 to TRBJ2-3; TRBD2 matches 9 bases. The CDR3 is 15 residues long. J gave up 1 base and V 2 bases, and 1 base lay outside the gene matches. CDR1 and CDR2 from the germline V gene are SEHNR and FQNEAQ (reference sequence). This CDR3 is CASSLRLAGTDTQYF. For the CDR3, the DNA is TGTGCCAGCAGCTTAAGACTAGCGGGCACAGATACGCAGTATTTT.

The rearrangement joins TRBV2 to TRBJ1-1, with D possibly matching TRBD1 (5 bases). CDR1 is SNHLY, CDR2 FYNNEI, per germline. Between the trimmed V and J ends, which lost 10 bases and 11 bases, there was a span of 20 bases. CDR3 size: 12 residues. CDR3 region: CANGGTASRAFF. In DNA form, the CDR3 reads TGTGCCAACGGGGGGACGGCCTCCCGGGCTTTCTTT. The complete variable domain, with remaining parts taken from reference TRBV2 and TRBJ1-1, reads EPEVTQTPSHQVTQMGQEVILRCVPISNHLYFYWYRQILGQKVEFLVSFYNNEISEKSEIFDDQFSVERPDGSNFTLKIRSTKLEDSAMYFCANGGTASRAFFGQGTRLTVV.

The chain employs TRBV28 and TRBJ2-3; D gene uncertain. V was shortened by 7 bases and J by 5 bases, with 16 bases between the two germline ends. The CDR3 covers 14 residues. Germline CDR1 reads MDHEN; CDR2 reads SYDVKM. DNA of the CDR3: TGTGCCAGCAATTCACCCAGACCTGGAGATACGCAGTATTTT. This translates into CASNSPRPGDTQYF.

The chain recombines TRBV21-1 with TRBJ1-2; the D segment call TRBD1 is taken from the table without a DNA check. TRBV21-1 is a pseudogene. There are 11 residues in the CDR3. CDR3 region: CANTTFNGYTF. The CDR3 DNA reads as TGTGCCAACACCACCTTTAATGGCTACACCTTC.

This rearrangement joins TRBV3-1 (or the pseudogene TRBV3-2) to TRBJ2-2; D gene unclear. This CDR3 is 14 amino acids long. V was pared by 0 bases and J by 7 bases, with 9 bases between. The germline V gene encodes CDR1 LGHDT and CDR2 YNNKEL (reference sequence). CDR3 nucleotide sequence: TGTGCCAGCAGCCAAGAGAGGTTTGGCGGGGAGCTGTTTTTT. This gives the protein CASSQERFGGELFF.

This clone was seen a single time. This sequence joins TRBV11-2 and TRBJ2-5; D may correspond to TRBD1 or TRBD2 (5 bases each). CDR1 is SGHAT and CDR2 is FQNNGV in the germline V gene. The V end was cut by 4 bases, the J end by 2 bases, with 11 bases between. The CDR3 has 14 amino acids. CDR3 loop: CASSWGPVQETQYF. As DNA, the CDR3 is TGTGCCAGCAGCTGGGGACCTGTGCAAGAGACCCAGTACTTC.

The V call is TRBV28, the J call TRBJ1-2; no clear D. V dropped 5 bases and J dropped 5 bases, with 12 bases sitting between them. Germline V gives CDR1 MDHEN, CDR2 SYDVKM. The CDR3 sequence is 13 residues long. The CDR3 DNA reads as TGTGCCAGCAGTATTGGTGTTTATTATGGCTACACCTTC. Its translation: CASSIGVYYGYTF.

The chain links TRBV7-3 to TRBJ1-3; D is ambiguous. CDR3 length: 17 residues. The V gene's germline CDR1 is SGHTA and CDR2 FQGTGA. V dropped 5 bases and J dropped 0 bases, with 17 bases sitting between them. CDR3 in amino acids: CASSPRGPDGSGNTIYF. The CDR3 DNA follows: TGTGCCAGCAGCCCACGAGGGCCAGACGGCTCTGGAAACACCATATATTTT.

CDR3 coding DNA: TGTGCCTGGGCTCAAAACACTGAAGCTTTCTTT. Its translation is CAWAQNTEAFF. This chain uses TRBV30 with TRBJ1-1; D gene unclear. Germline lookup yields CDR1 GTSNPN and CDR2 SVGIG (reference sequence). The CDR3 covers 11 residues. V was cut by 5 bases and J by 2 bases, with 6 bases left in between.